Given below is one T cell receptor beta chain in context. The sample belongs to a study of response to subunit inactivated influenza vaccine. The CDR3 extends over 13 amino acids. Germline CDR1 DFQATT, CDR2 SNEGSKA (reference sequence). The ends were cut back, 4 bases at V and 2 bases at J, with 12 bases in the middle. One entry per CDR3 protein results from TCRdb running MiXCR on the RT-PCR reads. The sample records approximately 500,000 distinct CDR3 sequences, around 13% being singletons. Specimen: PBMCs from blood, collected 45 days after vaccination. The receptor's source is a man in his forties or fifties who received an inactivated influenza vaccine. The genes are TRBV20-1 and TRBJ2-7; D may match TRBD1 or TRBD2 (5 bases each). The CDR3 loop is CSAKGRGAYEQYF. The CDR3 DNA follows: TGCAGTGCTAAAGGTAGAGGGGCCTACGAGCAGTACTTC.